The 26 T cell receptor beta chains below come from one sample, sequenced in a study of blood T cell repertoires in COVID-19. Assay used: immunoSEQ multiplex PCR; TCRdb lists only in-frame clones, some missing. The top ten hold 12% of the sample, which has 100,000 or so clones, 85% seen once. The sample was peripheral blood. These receptors were taken from a woman in her 70s with active or convalescent COVID-19.

This chain joins TRBV2 and TRBJ2-7; possible D gene TRBD1, 6 bases. Looked up from germline, CDR1 is SNHLY and CDR2 is FYNNEI. With 6 bases removed from V and 3 bases from J, the gap between germline ends came to 18 bases. The CDR3 loop spans 15 amino acids. The CDR3 DNA follows: TGTGCCAGCAGCGACTTTCCTGCGACAGGCTACGAGCAGTACTTC. This gives the protein CASSDFPATGYEQYF.

The genes are TRBV7-2 and TRBJ2-7; a weak D match, TRBD1 (5 bases). The CDR3 loop spans 16 amino acids. CDR1 and CDR2 (germline): SGHTA, FQGNSA. Trimming took off 2 bases at V and 4 bases at J, with 18 bases between the two ends. CDR3 sequence reads: CASSLSGQPAIYEQYF. CDR3 nucleotides: TGTGCCAGCAGCTTATCAGGGCAGCCAGCTATTTACGAGCAGTACTTC.

The chain joins TRBV5-6 to TRBJ1-1; D unclear. V was trimmed by 2 bases and J by 2 bases, leaving 10 bases between them. CDR3 length: 14 amino acids. Germline V gene lookup returns CDR1 SGHDT and CDR2 YYEEEE. The CDR3: CASSLRRGNTEAFF. The CDR3 region has the DNA TGTGCCAGCAGCTTACGACGGGGAAACACTGAAGCTTTCTTT.

This chain uses TRBV24-1 with TRBJ1-1; a weak D match, TRBD1 (5 bases). V was trimmed by 4 bases and J by 7 bases, leaving 12 bases between them. The CDR3 covers 13 residues. Germline V gives CDR1 KGHDR, CDR2 SFDVKD. CDR3 in amino acids: CATSDAQGLEAFF. The CDR3 DNA is TGTGCCACCAGTGACGCTCAGGGACTTGAAGCTTTCTTT.

This sequence joins TRBV18 and TRBJ1-2; 8 bases are shared with TRBD1. This CDR3 spans 14 amino acids. The junction had 14 bases not matched to a gene; V was cut back by 5 bases and J by 12 bases. CDR1 and CDR2 (germline): KGHSH, LQKENI. The CDR3 region is CASSYRQGPPADTF. Written as DNA, the CDR3 is TGTGCCAGCTCATACCGACAGGGGCCACCGGCCGACACCTTC. Full variable domain (remainder filled in from reference TRBV18 and TRBJ1-2): NAGVMQNPRHLVRRRGQEARLRCSPMKGHSHVYWYRQLPEEGLKFMVYLQKENIIDESGMPKERFSAEFPKEGPSILRIQQVVRGDSAAYFCASSYRQGPPADTFGSGTRLTVV.

This clone was seen once. The V call is TRBV28, the J call TRBJ2-7; 11 bases line up with TRBD2. This CDR3 has 14 amino acids. After removal of 6 bases from V and 3 bases from J, the junction contained 4 bases not matched to a gene. Looked up from germline, CDR1 is MDHEN and CDR2 is SYDVKM. CDR3 bases: TGTGCCAGCAGAAATAGCGGGGGGGTCTACGAGCAGTACTTC. This encodes CASRNSGGVYEQYF.

The chain couples TRBV5-4 to TRBJ1-3; D unclear. The V end lost 2 bases, the J end lost 0 bases, and 9 bases lay between the germline ends. This CDR3 has 15 residues. Germline CDR1 and CDR2: SGHNT and YYREEE (reference sequence). This CDR3 reads CASSLNSGSGNTIYF. Written as DNA, the CDR3 is TGTGCCAGCAGCTTAAATTCGGGCTCTGGAAACACCATATATTTT.

The V and J genes are TRBV19 and TRBJ1-5; D is ambiguous. The CDR3 consists of 16 residues. Trimming took 1 base from V and 5 from J, leaving 15 bases between them. Germline CDR1 reads LNHDA; CDR2 reads SQIVND (reference sequence). This CDR3 is CASSIVSTPPDQPQHF. The CDR3, as DNA: TGTGCCAGTAGTATAGTATCCACTCCGCCGGATCAGCCCCAGCATTTT. Full variable domain (outside the CDR3, taken from reference TRBV19 and TRBJ1-5): DGGITQSPKYLFRKEGQNVTLSCEQNLNHDAMYWYRQDPGQGLRLIYYSQIVNDFQKGDIAEGYSVSREKKESFPLTVTSAQKNPTAFYLCASSIVSTPPDQPQHFGDGTRLSIL.

The chain joins TRBV19 to TRBJ2-1; TRBD2 agrees at 12 bases. V lost 5 bases and J lost 4; bases outside the gene matches: 9. Germline CDR1 reads LNHDA; CDR2 reads SQIVND (reference sequence). There are 17 residues in the CDR3. The CDR3 DNA follows: TGTGCCAGTAGTCCCGCGACTAGCGGGGGACCATACAATGAGCAGTTCTTC. This gives the protein CASSPATSGGPYNEQFF. The complete variable domain, with remaining parts taken from reference TRBV19 and TRBJ2-1, reads DGGITQSPKYLFRKEGQNVTLSCEQNLNHDAMYWYRQDPGQGLRLIYYSQIVNDFQKGDIAEGYSVSREKKESFPLTVTSAQKNPTAFYLCASSPATSGGPYNEQFFGPGTRLTVL.

This chain's CDR3 is CASSLASRGKAGESYNEQFF. The DNA of the CDR3 is TGCGCCAGCAGCTTGGCCTCCCGGGGGAAAGCGGGGGAATCCTACAATGAGCAGTTCTTC. This chain joins TRBV5-1 and TRBJ2-1, with 8 nucleotides matching TRBD2. The CDR3 length is 20 residues. Germline lookup yields CDR1 SGHRS and CDR2 YFSETQ. Losses at the gene ends were 0 bases for V and 1 base for J; bases not matched to a gene: 15.

V usage is TRBV9 and J usage is TRBJ2-1, with D tentatively TRBD1 (5 bases). V was cut by 4 bases and J by 5 bases, with 16 bases left in between. Germline lookup yields CDR1 SGDLS and CDR2 YYNGEE. This CDR3 is 15 amino acids long. CDR3 loop: CASSSRRGHDNEQFF. As DNA, the CDR3 is TGTGCCAGCAGCTCCCGACGAGGACACGACAATGAGCAGTTCTTC. The entire variable domain, with the rest obtained from reference TRBV9 and TRBJ2-1, is as follows: DSGVTQTPKHLITATGQRVTLRCSPRSGDLSVYWYQQSLDQGLQFLIQYYNGEERAKGNILERFSAQQFPDLHSELNLSSLELGDSALYFCASSSRRGHDNEQFFGPGTRLTVL.

The chain employs TRBV9 and TRBJ2-7, with TRBD1 matching 7 bases. In germline, CDR1 is SGDLS, CDR2 YYNGEE. After removal of 4 bases from V and 6 bases from J, the junction contained 10 bases not matched to a gene. The CDR3 sequence is 14 residues long. The CDR3 DNA follows: TGTGCCAGCAGCCTCGGGACAGCCCGGGGCGAGCAGTACTTC. It codes for CASSLGTARGEQYF.

V usage is TRBV7-9 and J usage is TRBJ2-7, with 9 nucleotides matching TRBD2. V trimming: 5 bases; J trimming: 4 bases; junction bases outside the gene matches: 9. The germline gives CDR1 SEHNR, CDR2 FQNEAQ (reference sequence). The CDR3 extends over 15 amino acids. The CDR3 coding sequence is TGTGCCAGCAGCCGTGGGGCGGGACTAGCTTACGAGCAGTACTTC. This gives the protein CASSRGAGLAYEQYF.

The chain joins TRBV9 to TRBJ2-2; a weak D match, TRBD1 (7 bases). Germline-derived CDR1 and CDR2 are SGDLS and YYNGEE. V was trimmed by 3 bases and J by 3 bases, leaving 9 bases between them. CDR3 length equals 14 residues. CDR3 sequence reads: CASSARGDTGELFF. In DNA form, the CDR3 reads TGTGCCAGCAGCGCCAGGGGGGACACCGGGGAGCTGTTTTTT.

The V gene is TRBV3-1 (or the pseudogene TRBV3-2), the J gene TRBJ2-1, with D possibly matching TRBD1 (5 bases). Trimming removed 10 bases at V and 6 bases at J, with 22 bases between. In germline, CDR1 is LGHDT, CDR2 YNNKEL (reference sequence). The CDR3 covers 15 residues. The CDR3 nucleotides read TGTGCCACCTCGAATCTAGACAGTATTTTCAATGAGCAGTTCTTC. This codes for CATSNLDSIFNEQFF.

The rearrangement links TRBV9 to TRBJ1-4; no firm D call. V gave up 0 bases and J gave up 0 bases, with 15 bases separating them. The germline V gene encodes CDR1 SGDLS and CDR2 YYNGEE. CDR3 length: 18 amino acids. CDR3 bases: TGTGCCAGCAGCGTAGGGGCAGATGGAACTCCAACTAATGAAAAACTGTTTTTT. This encodes CASSVGADGTPTNEKLFF.

The rearrangement links TRBV7-2 to TRBJ2-5; TRBD2 aligns across 15 bases. Germline V gives CDR1 SGHTA, CDR2 FQGNSA. This CDR3 is built from 16 residues. Trimming cost V 4 bases and J 4 bases; bases outside gene matches: 4. The CDR3 region is CASSSGLAGGAETQYF. DNA for the CDR3: TGTGCCAGCAGCTCCGGACTAGCGGGGGGGGCAGAGACCCAGTACTTC.

The V call is TRBV2, the J call TRBJ2-5; possible D gene TRBD2, 5 bases. Germline V lookup: CDR1 SNHLY, CDR2 FYNNEI. V dropped 6 bases and J dropped 7 bases, with 15 bases sitting between them. The CDR3 has 13 amino acids. CDR3 sequence reads: CASSTSRGTTQYF. CDR3 in DNA: TGTGCCAGCAGCACGTCCCGGGGAACGACCCAGTACTTC.

The V call is TRBV7-2, the J call TRBJ2-2; TRBD2 agrees at 8 bases. Trimming at V came to 6 bases and at J to 4 bases, leaving 7 bases not matched to a gene. This CDR3 contains 15 residues. Germline V CDR1 and CDR2: SGHTA, FQGNSA. For the CDR3, the DNA is TGTGCCAGCAGGGTCCCTAGCGGGCCCACCGGGGAGCTGTTTTTT. Translation gives CASRVPSGPTGELFF.

The rearrangement uses TRBV5-1 and TRBJ2-3; TRBD1 matches at 9 bases. The CDR3 sequence is 17 residues long. After removal of 2 bases from V and 6 bases from J, the junction contained 13 bases not matched to a gene. Germline-derived CDR1 and CDR2 are SGHRS and YFSETQ. CDR3 residues: CASSLNQQGAQGDTQYF. The CDR3 DNA follows: TGCGCCAGCAGCTTAAACCAACAGGGGGCCCAGGGGGATACGCAGTATTTT.

The V call is TRBV3-1 (or the pseudogene TRBV3-2), the J call TRBJ1-3, with TRBD1 identical over 8 bases. Germline trimming cut 6 bases from V and 0 bases from J; bases unmatched to any gene: 10. This CDR3 has 17 amino acids. Looked up from germline, CDR1 is LGHDT and CDR2 is YNNKEL (reference sequence). CDR3 nucleotides: TGTGCCAGCAGGGACTCCGGGACAGGATACTCTGGAAACACCATATATTTT. It yields the protein CASRDSGTGYSGNTIYF.

The rearrangement links TRBV11-3 to TRBJ2-1; TRBD2 matches 8 bases. Germline V gives CDR1 SGHNT, CDR2 YENEEA. CDR3 size: 16 residues. V trimming: 0 bases; J trimming: 4 bases; junction bases outside the gene matches: 5. This chain's CDR3 is CASSLDGRGGYNEQFF. Here the CDR3 DNA reads TGTGCCAGCAGCTTAGATGGCCGGGGGGGATACAATGAGCAGTTCTTC.

The chain carries TRBV4-3 and TRBJ2-7; D might be TRBD1 (5 bases). Germline CDR1 LGHNA, CDR2 YSLEER. V was clipped by 0 bases and J by 2 bases, with 11 bases between them. The CDR3 covers 15 residues. CDR3 protein: CASSQEQVGPYEQYF. The CDR3 DNA reads as TGCGCCAGCAGCCAAGAACAGGTGGGGCCCTACGAGCAGTACTTC.

This sequence joins TRBV28 and TRBJ1-4, with TRBD1 matching 8 bases. The CDR3 consists of 14 residues. CDR1 is MDHEN and CDR2 is SYDVKM in the germline V gene. J lost 4 bases, V lost 4 bases, and 2 bases had no gene match. CDR3 in amino acids: CASSSGQGNEKLFF. The CDR3 bases are TGTGCCAGCAGTTCAGGACAGGGTAATGAAAAACTGTTTTTT. Complete variable domain (other parts from reference TRBV28 and TRBJ1-4): DVKVTQSSRYLVKRTGEKVFLECVQDMDHENMFWYRQDPGLGLRLIYFSYDVKMKEKGDIPEGYSVSREKKERFSLILESASTNQTSMYLCASSSGQGNEKLFFGSGTQLSVL.

This clone was seen a single time. The chain joins TRBV4-1 to TRBJ1-2; a possible D gene is TRBD1 (6 bases). Trimming left V 0 bases short and J 6 bases short, with 8 bases between. Per the germline V gene, CDR1 is MGHRA and CDR2 is YSYEKL. This CDR3 contains 13 residues. The CDR3 region has the DNA TGCGCCAGCAGCCAAGAAACAGGGAATGGCTACACCTTC. Encoded protein: CASSQETGNGYTF.

V usage is TRBV7-9 and J usage is TRBJ2-7; 10 bases are shared with TRBD2. Looked up from germline, CDR1 is SEHNR and CDR2 is FQNEAQ (reference sequence). Trimming took 6 bases from V and 4 from J; bases not matched to a gene: 6. The CDR3 spans 14 residues. CDR3 region: CASSHIAGGYEQYF. In DNA form, the CDR3 reads TGTGCCAGCAGTCATATAGCGGGGGGTTACGAGCAGTACTTC. Full variable domain (outside the CDR3, taken from reference TRBV7-9 and TRBJ2-7): DTGVSQNPRHKITKRGQNVTFRCDPISEHNRLYWYRQTLGQGPEFLTYFQNEAQLEKSRLLSDRFSAERPKGSFSTLEIQRTEQGDSAMYLCASSHIAGGYEQYFGPGTRLTVT.